This T cell receptor beta chain appears in the sequencing data of a study of T cell repertoires in cytomegalovirus infection. Study at large: CMV epitopes that were recently identified and HLA-C-restricted were used alongside well-studied HLA-B-restricted ones.

In TCRdb, the reads were re-called with MiXCR into one record per CDR3 protein. The table shows about 78,000 distinct CDR3 sequences, with around 40% occurring only once. CDR3 length: 15 amino acids. Germline V CDR1 and CDR2: MNHNY, SVGAGI (reference sequence). V was clipped by 6 bases and J by 3 bases; unmatched bases: 10. Of note for this clonotype: The antigen remains undetermined.

The TCR was taken from a human donor in good health (CMV status not recorded). Some clones in this sample may be carry-over from other donors' samples. V is TRBV6-6 and J is TRBJ1-1, with 7 bases matching TRBD1. Specimen: CD8+ T cells from cultured PBMCs, collected from culture after CMV antigen stimulation. CDR3 bases: TGTGCCAGCAGCCCGCCGGGCAGGGGGTACACTGAAGCTTTCTTT. This gives the protein CASSPPGRGYTEAFF.